This T cell receptor beta chain is from a study of T cell responses to AZD1222 COVID-19 vaccine (dated by TCRdb to the early 2020s). Concerning the study at large: A total of approximately 240 trial participants underwent TCR sequencing, of whom about 200 had received two doses of AZD1222 and some 25 had received two doses of the MenACWY control vaccine. Trial participants were enrolled by age into subgroups of 18-55, 56-69 and 70-plus years, and around 150, 28 and 57 TCR-sequenced participants, respectively, were included in these subgroups. Beyond this particular receptor, the publication reports: Reportedly, almost half of the unique spike-specific TCRs recognized epitopes lying outside the regions that are mutated in the B.1.351 and B.1.1.7 variants. A significant rise in spike-specific TCR breadth and depth was observed after two AZD1222 doses relative to day 0 and relative to MenACWY recipients. In the small 56-69-year group, the increase in depth fell short of significance, most likely because of low power. Most participants were white British and females outnumbered males, and the authors suggested that clonal diversity may have been underestimated. Because no samples from the day 14 peak response were available, repertoires could be characterized only after the peak T cell response. Only five or six AZD1222 recipients were SARS-CoV-2 seropositive at baseline, limiting conclusions about previously exposed vaccinees. CD4 TCRs associated with the vaccine covered the entire spike protein, and the dominant responses were in regions 160-218 and 743-854.

The CDR3 regions of human TCRbeta chains were subjected to immunosequencing. As for the authors' bioinformatics: TCRs in the repertoires were compared against a reference library of SARS-CoV-2-specific TCRs that had been generated with the MIRA antigen-specificity platform. Breadth meant the fraction of unique TCRs that were SARS-CoV-2-associated, whereas depth meant the fraction of total T cells that were SARS-CoV-2-associated. Each spike-specific TCR was assigned to its reactive spike region and to a CD4 or CD8 class using the MIRA data. Log10-transformed breadth and depth values were compared by one-way ANOVA with Sidak's multiple comparisons tests. What TCRdb holds here is the immuneACCESS table cut down to in-frame rearrangements. Part of the clones is not present; checked against another copy, under half of the missing clones reflect an unresolved V gene, and the others are unexplained. V and J calls and clone size are copied from that table; D and trimming were computed from the DNA. Across this sample there are 150,000 to 200,000 clones, with over 70% seen only once. About 3% of the sample rests with the top ten.

With regard to this clone: Its specific antigen is unknown. Per-nucleotide qualities are absent, and no much larger clonotype sits a single base away.

What this sample's time point label stands for: baseline before first vaccination. Taken with the paper, the label for treatment or condition translates to: meningococcal conjugate vaccine given as trial control. Vaccinee samples were obtained from the UK trials COV001 and COV002, which included a single-blind randomized controlled phase 2/3 trial of AZD1222 (ChAdOx1 nCoV-19) in healthy adults. For TCRbeta chain sequencing, PBMC samples from trial participants were taken at day 0 and at day 28 after the second dose. This TCR was recovered from an adult in good health. The input for sequencing was peripheral blood, taken on day 0 of MenACWY control vaccination.

The DNA sequence follows: TGTGCCAGCAGTTGGACCGGTAATGGCTACACCTTC. Its protein reads: CASSWTGNGYTF. Recombination connected TRBV6-1 to TRBJ1-2, with no confident D gene call. The germline V gene encodes CDR1 MNHNS and CDR2 SASEGT. The CDR3 numbers 12 residues from cysteine through phenylalanine. Only the CDR3 DNA is retained, 36 bases long and in frame from the first base. V is cut by 5 bases and J by 6 bases, and the space between the germline ends is 10 bases.